This TCR beta chain was recovered during a study of beta chain features in type 1 diabetes. Germline V gives CDR1 LGHNA, CDR2 YNFKEQ. The CDR3 spans 14 residues. The V end lost 5 bases, the J end lost 4 bases, and 14 bases lay between the germline ends. This clone was seen a handful of times. As every portion of the isolated RNA was reverse transcribed, the sequencing read expressed TCRB transcripts. Using immunoSEQ multiplex PCR, the repertoire was profiled, and TCRdb retains in-frame clones only, with some absent. Of 450,000 to 550,000 clones in the sample, about 29% were seen once. The material sequenced was naive CD4+ T cells from blood. The receptor was derived from a man aged 18-30 years in good health. The chain carries TRBV4-2 and TRBJ1-1, with D perhaps matching TRBD1 (6 bases). In DNA form, the CDR3 reads TGTGCCAGCAGCAAGCAGGGGCTGGCCACTGAAGCTTTCTTT. It yields the protein CASSKQGLATEAFF.